This T cell receptor beta chain was captured by sequencing in a study of blood T cells in healthy people across ages. The CDR3 spans 15 residues. In germline, CDR1 is SGHAT, CDR2 FQNNGV. V was pared by 5 bases and J by 5 bases, with 9 bases of the junction left unmatched. Primers used in a second PCR of roughly 7 to 11 cycles were a sample-barcoded 5' primer and a J-beta primer mix. With 12 random nucleotides, a template-switch adaptor tagged each individual cDNA molecule. TCRdb analysed the 5' RACE reads with MiXCR anew, one entry per CDR3 protein. Here the sample spans roughly 1,500,000 distinct CDR3 sequences, roughly 30% being singletons. Total RNA extracted from each sample amounted to at least 5.5 micrograms.

Sequenced material: blood. The sequence derives from a woman aged 25 to 39 in good health. The chain has TRBV11-2 and TRBJ2-3; 8 bases match TRBD1. The DNA for the CDR3 is TGTGCCAGCAGCAGGCCAGGGGGCGCGGGAGATACGCAGTATTTT. Amino acid sequence: CASSRPGGAGDTQYF.